This T cell receptor beta chain was identified in a study of blood T cell repertoires in COVID-19 (TCRdb year 2020). For context, the study as a whole: The collaborator samples originated in the United States, Italy and Spain and spanned the acute and convalescent phases of COVID-19. Samples were obtained from the ongoing ImmuneRACE study (first 160 participants) and from some 1,300 subjects provided by 6 global collaborators. A freely available public database, intended as a resource for researchers studying the immune response to SARS-CoV-2, is where the repertoires were released. The prospective study material was composed of cDNA or gDNA derived from T cells, B-cell-depleted T cells, or PBMCs. Where HLA class I and class II types were available, the types were taken from metadata supplied by the sample provider, not from assay-based typing. Sample metadata almost always included a de-identified subject ID, COVID-19 status, age in years and sex. Deeply sampled blood TCRbeta repertoires from subjects exposed to, actively infected with, or recovered from COVID-19 were included in the dataset. Findings and caveats that apply to the study as a whole: Clinical and demographic metadata were provided uncurated, with the amount varying by source and participant.

One collaborating source in Seattle enrolled patients while the patients were actively infected and followed the patients over time throughout the course of disease. Collaborating institutions collected whole blood in K2EDTA tubes following their own protocols. For TCRbeta analysis, collaborators shipped samples in one of three forms: frozen whole blood, isolated PBMCs, or DNA extracted from either of those sample types. The CDR1 and CDR2 encoded by the germline V gene are SGHRS and YFSETQ. The CDR3 spans 15 residues, from the cysteine through the phenylalanine. The CDR3 DNA has 45 bases and is translated from base 1. V is reduced by 6 bases and J by 4 bases, leaving a spacing of 19 bases between them. TCRbeta CDR3 regions were amplified from genomic DNA using the immunoSEQ Assay, a bias-controlled multiplex PCR. In the authors' own workflow: Nucleated cell counts per sample were estimated from amplification of reference gene primers within the assay. To quantify the absolute abundance of each unique TCRbeta CDR3 rearrangement, sequence reads were collapsed and filtered. Productive Simpson clonality was computed per sample as the square root of Simpson's diversity index over productive rearrangements. The table was pulled from immuneACCESS by TCRdb, which kept in-frame rearrangements only. Such tables lose some clones; where checked, under half of the loss comes from unresolved V genes, and the rest has no known cause. The V and J calls and clone size were taken over from that table, and D and trimming were inferred from the DNA. The sample records approximately 300,000 clones, 89% of which are singletons. The ten largest clones capture roughly 1.9% of the sample.

Regarding this clone: The antigen this receptor binds is unknown. No base qualities exist here, and no much larger clone lies one base off it.

This receptor was obtained from a woman between 25 and 40 years old with COVID-19, enrolled during active disease. Sequencing used peripheral blood. Rearrangement joined TRBV5-1 to TRBJ1-1; the D gene is possibly TRBD1, with 5 bases matching. The CDR3 here reads CASTLTSTGGTEAFF. The nucleotides read TGCGCCAGCACCCTTACGTCTACAGGTGGCACTGAAGCTTTCTTT.